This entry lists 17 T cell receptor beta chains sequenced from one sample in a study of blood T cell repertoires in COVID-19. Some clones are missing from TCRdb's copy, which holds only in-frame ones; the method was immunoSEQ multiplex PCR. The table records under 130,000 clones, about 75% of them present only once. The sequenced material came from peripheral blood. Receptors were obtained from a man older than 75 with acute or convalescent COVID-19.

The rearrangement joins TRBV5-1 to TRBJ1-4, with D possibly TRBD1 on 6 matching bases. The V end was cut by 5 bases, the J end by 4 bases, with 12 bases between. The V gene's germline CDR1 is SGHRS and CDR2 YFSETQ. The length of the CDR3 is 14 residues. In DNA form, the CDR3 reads TGCGCCAGCAGGGGAGACAGGAGTAATGAAAAACTGTTTTTT. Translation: CASRGDRSNEKLFF.

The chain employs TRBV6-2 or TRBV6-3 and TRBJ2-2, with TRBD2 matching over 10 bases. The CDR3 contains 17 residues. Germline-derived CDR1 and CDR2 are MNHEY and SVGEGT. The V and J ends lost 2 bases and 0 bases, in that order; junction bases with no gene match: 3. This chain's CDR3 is CASSYRTSGTNTGELFF. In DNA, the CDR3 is TGTGCCAGCAGTTACCGGACTAGCGGTACGAACACCGGGGAGCTGTTTTTT.

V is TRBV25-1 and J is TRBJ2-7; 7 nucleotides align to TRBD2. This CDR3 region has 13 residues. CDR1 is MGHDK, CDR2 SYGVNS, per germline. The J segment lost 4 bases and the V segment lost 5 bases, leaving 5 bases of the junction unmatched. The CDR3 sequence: CASSSGNRYEQYF. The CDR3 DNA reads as TGTGCCAGCAGTAGCGGGAATCGGTACGAGCAGTACTTC.

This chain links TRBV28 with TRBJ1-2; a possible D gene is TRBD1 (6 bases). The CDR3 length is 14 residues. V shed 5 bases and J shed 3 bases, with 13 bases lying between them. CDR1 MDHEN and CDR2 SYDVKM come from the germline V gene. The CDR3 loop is CASSLQTGHYGYTF. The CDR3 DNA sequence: TGTGCCAGCAGTCTTCAGACAGGCCACTATGGCTACACCTTC.

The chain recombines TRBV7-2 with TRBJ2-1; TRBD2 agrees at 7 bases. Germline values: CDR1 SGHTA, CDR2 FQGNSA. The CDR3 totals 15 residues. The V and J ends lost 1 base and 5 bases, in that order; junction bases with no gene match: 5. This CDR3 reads CASSLGLAAHNEQFF. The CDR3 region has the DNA TGTGCCAGCAGCTTAGGCCTAGCGGCCCACAATGAGCAGTTCTTC.

CDR3 DNA: TGCGCCAGCAGCTCGGGACTAGCGGGTTTCTACGAGCAGTACTTC. Residues: CASSSGLAGFYEQYF. The chain carries TRBV5-1 and TRBJ2-7; TRBD2 aligns across 12 bases. V was pared by 3 bases and J by 3 bases, with 4 bases of the junction left unmatched. This CDR3 has 15 residues. Germline CDR1 is SGHRS and CDR2 is YFSETQ. Complete variable domain (other parts from reference TRBV5-1 and TRBJ2-7): KAGVTQTPRYLIKTRGQQVTLSCSPISGHRSVSWYQQTPGQGLQFLFEYFSETQRNKGNFPGRFSGRQFSNSRSEMNVSTLELGDSALYLCASSSGLAGFYEQYFGPGTRLTVT.

The CDR3 protein is CASSLGSSTQETQYF. The CDR3, as DNA: TGCGCCAGCAGCTTGGGATCTAGCACCCAAGAGACCCAGTACTTC. This chain joins TRBV5-1 and TRBJ2-5, with TRBD2 as a possible D gene (5 bases). The CDR3 contains 15 residues. Germline V gene lookup returns CDR1 SGHRS and CDR2 YFSETQ. Trimming took off 0 bases at V and 1 base at J, with 10 bases between the two ends.

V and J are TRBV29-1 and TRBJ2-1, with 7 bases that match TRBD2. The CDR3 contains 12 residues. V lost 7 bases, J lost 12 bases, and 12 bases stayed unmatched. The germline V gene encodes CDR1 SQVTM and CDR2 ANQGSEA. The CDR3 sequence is CSGGDGRTMQFF. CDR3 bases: TGCAGCGGGGGCGACGGGAGGACGATGCAGTTCTTC.

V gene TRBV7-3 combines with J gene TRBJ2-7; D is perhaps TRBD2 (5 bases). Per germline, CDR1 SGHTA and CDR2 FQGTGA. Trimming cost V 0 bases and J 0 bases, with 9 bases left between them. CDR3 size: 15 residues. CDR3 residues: CASSLTARDSYEQYF. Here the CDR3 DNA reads TGTGCCAGCAGCTTAACGGCGAGGGACTCCTACGAGCAGTACTTC.

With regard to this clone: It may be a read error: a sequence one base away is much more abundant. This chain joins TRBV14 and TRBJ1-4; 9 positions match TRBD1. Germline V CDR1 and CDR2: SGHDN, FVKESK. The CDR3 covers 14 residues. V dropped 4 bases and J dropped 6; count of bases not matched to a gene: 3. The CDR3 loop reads CASSPGQGHEKLFF. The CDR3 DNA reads TGTGCCAGCAGCCCGGGACAGGGTCATGAAAAACTGTTTTTT.

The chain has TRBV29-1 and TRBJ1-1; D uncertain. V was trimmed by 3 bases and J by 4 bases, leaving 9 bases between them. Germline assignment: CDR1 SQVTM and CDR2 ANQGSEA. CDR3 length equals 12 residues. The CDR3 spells CSVDGGGTEAFF. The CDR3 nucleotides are TGCAGCGTTGATGGCGGTGGCACTGAAGCTTTCTTT.

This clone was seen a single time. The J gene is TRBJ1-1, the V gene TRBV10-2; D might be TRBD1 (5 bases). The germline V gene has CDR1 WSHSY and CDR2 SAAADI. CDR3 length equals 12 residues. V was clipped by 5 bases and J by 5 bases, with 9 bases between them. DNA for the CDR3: TGCGCCAGCAGTACCCAGGGAACTGAAGCTTTCTTT. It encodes CASSTQGTEAFF.

The CDR3 protein is CASAGGGLTEKLFF. The CDR3 DNA is TGTGCCAGCGCGGGGGGCGGGCTTACTGAAAAACTGTTTTTT. The chain couples TRBV6-5 to TRBJ1-4, with a tentative D call TRBD1 (6 bases). Trimming took off 8 bases at V and 7 bases at J, with 17 bases between the two ends. This CDR3 region has 14 residues. Germline values: CDR1 MNHEY, CDR2 SVGAGI.

Here the CDR3 reads CASSFGGTGGDTQYF. The CDR3 DNA reads TGTGCCAGCAGTTTCGGCGGGACGGGCGGCGATACGCAGTATTTT. The chain couples TRBV28 to TRBJ2-3; D perhaps matches TRBD2 (6 bases). The CDR3 contains 15 residues. Germline V lookup: CDR1 MDHEN, CDR2 SYDVKM. V lost 3 bases and J lost 6, with 16 bases in between.

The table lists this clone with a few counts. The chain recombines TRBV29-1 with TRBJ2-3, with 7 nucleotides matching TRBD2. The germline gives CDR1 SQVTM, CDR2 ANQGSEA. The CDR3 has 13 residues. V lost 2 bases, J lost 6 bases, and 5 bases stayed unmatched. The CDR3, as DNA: TGCAGCGTTGAATTAAGCGGGAAGGATACGCAGTATTTT. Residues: CSVELSGKDTQYF.

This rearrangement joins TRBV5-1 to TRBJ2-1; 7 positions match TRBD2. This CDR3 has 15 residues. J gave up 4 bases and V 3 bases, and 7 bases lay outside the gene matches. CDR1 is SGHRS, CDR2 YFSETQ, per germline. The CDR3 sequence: CASSSARREYNEQFF. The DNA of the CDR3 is TGCGCCAGCAGCTCCGCTCGGCGGGAGTACAATGAGCAGTTCTTC.

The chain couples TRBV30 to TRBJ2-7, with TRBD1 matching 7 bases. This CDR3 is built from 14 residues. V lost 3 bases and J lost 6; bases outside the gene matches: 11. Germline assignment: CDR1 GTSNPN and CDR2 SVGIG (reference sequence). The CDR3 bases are TGTGCCTGGAGCCGGGGACAGTCGTCTCCCGAGCAGTACTTC. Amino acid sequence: CAWSRGQSSPEQYF.